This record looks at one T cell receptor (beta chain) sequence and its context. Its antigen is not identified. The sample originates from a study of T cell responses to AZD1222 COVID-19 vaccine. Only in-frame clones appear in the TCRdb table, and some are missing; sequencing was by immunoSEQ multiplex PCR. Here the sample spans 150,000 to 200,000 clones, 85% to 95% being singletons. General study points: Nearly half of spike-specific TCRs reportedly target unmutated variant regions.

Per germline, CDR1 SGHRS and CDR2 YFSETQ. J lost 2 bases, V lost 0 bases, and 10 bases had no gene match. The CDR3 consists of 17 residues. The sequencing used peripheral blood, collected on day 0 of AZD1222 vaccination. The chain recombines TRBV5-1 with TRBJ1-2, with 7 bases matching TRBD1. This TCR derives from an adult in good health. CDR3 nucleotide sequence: TGCGCCAGCAGCTTGGATGGAGCCAGGGGGAAGAACTATGGCTACACCTTC. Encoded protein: CASSLDGARGKNYGYTF.